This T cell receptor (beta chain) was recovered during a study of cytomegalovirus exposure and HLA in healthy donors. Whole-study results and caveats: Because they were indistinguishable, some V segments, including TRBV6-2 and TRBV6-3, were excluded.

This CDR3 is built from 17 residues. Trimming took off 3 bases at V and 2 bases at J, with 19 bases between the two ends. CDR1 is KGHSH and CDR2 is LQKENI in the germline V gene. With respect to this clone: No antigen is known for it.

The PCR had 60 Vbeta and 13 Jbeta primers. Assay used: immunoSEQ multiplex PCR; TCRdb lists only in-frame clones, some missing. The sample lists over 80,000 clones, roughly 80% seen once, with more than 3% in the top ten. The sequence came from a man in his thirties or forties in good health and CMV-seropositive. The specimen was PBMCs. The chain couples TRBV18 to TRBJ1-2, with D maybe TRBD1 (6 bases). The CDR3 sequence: CASSPASVAGANYGYTF. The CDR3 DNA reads TGTGCCAGCTCACCGGCTTCGGTGGCGGGGGCAAACTATGGCTACACCTTC. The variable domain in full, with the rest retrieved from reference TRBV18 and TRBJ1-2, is NAGVMQNPRHLVRRRGQEARLRCSPMKGHSHVYWYRQLPEEGLKFMVYLQKENIIDESGMPKERFSAEFPKEGPSILRIQQVVRGDSAAYFCASSPASVAGANYGYTFGSGTRLTVV.